This TCR beta chain derives from a study of cytomegalovirus exposure and HLA in healthy donors. Study-level findings and limits: The authors enumerated 150 to 200 TCR beta chains as linked to cytomegalovirus. Reportedly, HLA-A and HLA-B alleles of most subjects were accurately predicted from TCR beta.

The PCR used 60 Vbeta and 13 Jbeta primers. Assay used: immunoSEQ multiplex PCR; TCRdb lists only in-frame clones, some missing. The sample lists 100,000 to 150,000 clones, under 90% occurring once. The CDR3 runs 18 residues. For this clone: Antigen: not known.

The chain carries TRBV21-1 and TRBJ1-1. TRBV21-1 is a recognized pseudogene. The sequencing sample was made of PBMCs. The receptor was isolated from a woman between 40 and 50 years old in good health and CMV-seronegative. CDR3 region: CASSLNKEGDSRNTEAFF. In DNA, the CDR3 is TGTGCCAGCAGCCTTAACAAGGAGGGAGATAGTAGGAACACTGAAGCTTTCTTT.